One T cell receptor (beta chain) is described in this entry. Its antigen is unknown. Per-base qualities were not stored, and no clone one base away is much larger. Including the terminal cysteine and phenylalanine, the CDR3 comprises 13 residues. Left in the record is the CDR3 DNA by itself, 39 bases read in frame from the first base. V is clipped by 5 bases and J by 4 bases, and the sequence between their germline boundaries is 12 bases long. Reading the germline V gene gives CDR1 MGHDK and CDR2 SYGVNS. Collaborating institutions collected whole blood in K2EDTA tubes following their own protocols. For TCRbeta analysis, collaborators shipped samples as frozen whole blood, isolated PBMCs, or DNA extracted from either of those sample types. This entry belongs to a study of blood T cell repertoires in COVID-19 (dated by TCRdb to 2018 to 2021). About the investigation overall: Samples covering the acute and convalescent phases of COVID-19 were provided by collaborators in the United States, Italy and Spain. Subjects who had been exposed to COVID-19, were actively infected with it, or had recovered from it provided the deeply sampled blood TCRbeta repertoires that made up the dataset. The prospective study material was composed of cDNA or gDNA derived from T cells, B-cell-depleted T cells, or PBMCs. HLA class I and class II types, where available, came from metadata supplied by the sample provider rather than from assay-based typing. The repertoires were released in a freely available public database meant as a resource for research on the immune response to SARS-CoV-2. Sample metadata almost always included a de-identified subject ID, COVID-19 status, age in years and sex. Samples were obtained from the ongoing ImmuneRACE study (first 160 participants) and from approximately 1,200 subjects provided by 6 global collaborators.

TCRbeta CDR3 regions were amplified from genomic DNA using the immunoSEQ Assay, a bias-controlled multiplex PCR. Concerning the study's data processing: The number of nucleated cells in each sample was estimated from the amplification of reference gene primers within the assay. To quantify the absolute abundance of each unique TCRbeta CDR3 rearrangement, sequence reads were collapsed and filtered. For each sample, productive Simpson clonality was calculated as the square root of Simpson's diversity index across productive rearrangements. TCRdb carries this immuneACCESS record with in-frame sequences only. Its versions omit some clonotypes, under half of them owing to an unresolved V gene in the studies checked, with the rest unexplained. Clone size and the V and J calls come from that table; the DNA yielded D and trimming. For this sample the table gives roughly 150,000 clones, of which roughly 86% were detected only once. The ten largest clones capture around 15% of the sample.

Results and caveats for the whole study, not just this receptor: The quantity of clinical and demographic metadata differed by source and by participant and was supplied without curation.

The chain is assembled from TRBV25-1 and TRBJ2-7; TRBD1 could be the D gene, as 6 bases match. The sample was peripheral blood. The receptor was derived from a human donor with acute or convalescent COVID-19. The donor label of this sample is uncertain. The CDR3 has the sequence CASSTLGAYEQYF. In nucleotide form, the sequence is TGTGCCAGCAGTACCCTGGGGGCGTACGAGCAGTACTTC.